This TCR beta chain was sequenced during a study of blood T cell repertoires in COVID-19. Across the whole study: PBMCs, B-cell-depleted T cells, or T cells provided the cDNA or gDNA that made up the material.

Original handling: For nucleated cells, counts were estimated from reference gene primer amplification. Some clones are missing from TCRdb's copy, which holds only in-frame ones; the method was immunoSEQ multiplex PCR. V and J calls and clone size are as listed in that table; D and trimming were resolved from the DNA. The profile shows about 170,000 clones, roughly 84% of them singletons. Trimming removed 1 base from V and 2 bases from J, with 14 bases in between. There are 16 residues in the CDR3. The germline gives CDR1 SGHTA, CDR2 FQGTGA. The material sequenced was peripheral blood. V gene TRBV7-3 combines with J gene TRBJ2-5; D unresolved. The sequence came from a man between 65 and 85 years old with active or convalescent COVID-19. The CDR3 coding sequence is TGTGCCAGCAGCTTAATCCCGAACACAGATCAAGAGACCCAGTACTTC. Protein sequence: CASSLIPNTDQETQYF.